The rows below give T cell receptor beta chains drawn from one sample of a study of CD8 T cells in ankylosing spondylitis. TCRdb processed the 5' RACE reads anew with MiXCR; each CDR3 protein has one entry. This sample has roughly 370,000 distinct CDR3 sequences, with more than 20% found just once. The sequenced sample was blood, either unsorted or a sorted T cell fraction (not recorded which). The receptors here all came from a male donor with ankylosing spondylitis. Both conserved end residues are part of each CDR3. Some rows mark clone size as missing; the rest say once, few, many or name a class of expanded clone.

.,TRBJ2-7,TRBV28,CASRRRRISYEQYF
.,TRBJ2-1,TRBV20-1,CSARDPMSGPSYNEQFF
.,TRBJ2-1,TRBV5-5,CASSFQGEQVNEQFF
few,TRBJ2-1,TRBV7-2,CASRGDSVHNEQFF
.,TRBJ1-2,TRBV5-1,CASSLASRVGYTF
.,TRBJ2-2,TRBV12-3/TRBV12-4,CASSFDTTGELFF
.,TRBJ2-7,TRBV20-1,CSARVAGGFLWEQYF
.,TRBJ2-1,TRBV4-1,CASSQASVGLAGHNEQFF
.,TRBJ2-7,TRBV24-1,CATSDARDRGIYEQYF
.,TRBJ1-1,TRBV5-6,CASSFPTGQGAFF
few,TRBJ2-6,TRBV7-9,CASSRGDSGANVLTF
.,TRBJ2-7,TRBV28,CASSPTGTAPYF
few,TRBJ2-1,TRBV20-1,CSCGSAYNEQFF
few,TRBJ2-2,TRBV7-2,CASSLFPSGINTGELFF
.,TRBJ2-5,TRBV10-3,CAISPGRSYQETQYF
few,TRBJ2-2,TRBV28,CASSSPGQGPNTGELFF
.,TRBJ1-2,TRBV5-8,CASGRESGYTF
.,TRBJ1-6,TRBV5-6,CASSLPTGGSYNSPLHF
.,TRBJ2-1,TRBV25-1,CASREGEQPYNEQFF
few,TRBJ1-2,TRBV29-1,CSVLRQLDYGYTF
.,TRBJ1-1,TRBV28,CASSLVRVAFF
.,TRBJ2-3,TRBV25-1,CASSGGQGWSTDTQYF
few,TRBJ2-5,TRBV5-1,CASSLALTGQETQYF
.,TRBJ2-3,TRBV20-1,CSARVAVSTDTQYF
few,TRBJ2-7,TRBV12-3/TRBV12-4,CASSLGGTPYEQYF
few,TRBJ1-1,TRBV5-1,CASRLPGMTTEAFF
.,TRBJ1-5,TRBV7-8,CASSLVGFHSNQPQHF
.,TRBJ2-1,TRBV7-2,CASSLGHSRSEQFF
.,TRBJ2-5,TRBV5-6,CASSLIWYGAKETQYF
many,TRBJ1-1,TRBV5-6,CASSLAKLVGTEAFF
few,TRBJ2-7,TRBV6-1,CASSEAPGQSYEQYF
few,TRBJ2-1,TRBV6-2/TRBV6-3,CASSTFHEQFF
few,TRBJ2-3,TRBV21-1,CASSAPGLGFSTDTQYF
.,TRBJ1-1,TRBV28,CASKIGEQLEAFF
few,TRBJ1-2,TRBV7-9,CASSLTSGQSYGYTF
.,TRBJ2-7,TRBV28,CASSFSGGPTTSYEQYF
.,TRBJ1-6,TRBV29-1,CSGDRFNSPLHF
few,TRBJ2-7,TRBV15,CATRHAQGSPYEQYF
few,TRBJ2-7,TRBV7-8,CASSERLAGGSYEQYF
.,TRBJ1-4,TRBV18,CASSPTRGNEKLFF
.,TRBJ1-2,TRBV5-1,CASSPTGVGYTF
.,TRBJ2-3,TRBV10-3,CASVYGQSTDTQYF
.,TRBJ1-4,TRBV25-1,CASSELRGTNEKLFF
.,TRBJ2-7,TRBV28,CASSAMRTSYEQYF
.,TRBJ1-5,TRBV20-1,CSATRDHLSNQPQHF
few,TRBJ2-1,TRBV20-1,CSALTLMGLVSYNEQFF
.,TRBJ1-2,TRBV5-1,CASSSSTQADGYTF
.,TRBJ2-3,TRBV2,CASSESGGTQYF
.,TRBJ2-3,TRBV7-7,CASSSSGGTTDTQYF
.,TRBJ1-2,TRBV29-1,CSVEFTGGGYTF
many,TRBJ2-5,TRBV6-5,CASSYGRGGETQYF
.,TRBJ2-3,TRBV20-1,CSARSGSTDTQYF
few,TRBJ2-2,TRBV5-5,CASSWIDTGELFF
.,TRBJ1-5,TRBV6-6,CASSRGQPQHF
few,TRBJ2-1,TRBV20-1,CSARDLKTGAFENEQFF
.,TRBJ2-3,TRBV4-1,CASSQNPGLQNIGDTQYF
.,TRBJ2-7,TRBV30,CACGRDEQYF
many,TRBJ2-1,TRBV9,CASSRRGMHGNEQFF
few,TRBJ1-1,TRBV25-1,CASRLNGGTEAFF